This is a list of T cell receptor beta chains from one sample in a study of shared clonotypes between healthy human individuals. Only in-frame clones appear in the TCRdb table, and some are missing; sequencing was by immunoSEQ multiplex PCR. The sample has 2,500,000 or so clones; just under 95% are singletons. Sequenced input: naive CD4+ T cells from PBMCs. These TCRs come from a man younger than 35 in good health. Some clones in this sample may be carry-over from other donors' samples. Each CDR3 is given with its conserved first and last residue. The order of the fields is CDR3 DNA, CDR3 protein, J gene, D gene, V gene, clone size. The D gene is left open where the match is weak. Not all rows give a size; the values are once, few, many and, for expanded clones, a class.

TGTGCCAGCCAACGGAAGCGGGAGTCGTCCTACAATGAGCAGTTCTTC,CASQRKRESSYNEQFF,TRBJ2-1,TRBD2,TRBV27,.
TGTGCCATCAGTGTGACTGGCGGAATAGGCAATGAGCAGTTCTTC,CAISVTGGIGNEQFF,TRBJ2-1,.,TRBV10-3,.
TGTGCCAGCAGCGGACGACTAGTACAAGAGACCCAGTACTTC,CASSGRLVQETQYF,TRBJ2-5,.,TRBV9,.
TGTGCCAGCAGTTTAGTATGGGGTGAAAATCCCTCCGGACAGGGGAGGCCCAATGAGCAGTTCTTC,CASSLVWGENPSGQGRPNEQFF,TRBJ2-1,TRBD1,TRBV27,.
TGTGCCAGCAGCCGCCCGTCGGAGACCCAGTACTTC,CASSRPSETQYF,TRBJ2-5,.,TRBV11-1,.
TGTGCCAGCAGTAGATCAGGGGTCCGTGAAAAACTGTTTTTT,CASSRSGVREKLFF,TRBJ1-4,.,TRBV28,.
TGTGCCAGCAGTGGGACAGGGGCCGGGGAGGATACGCAGTATTTT,CASSGTGAGEDTQYF,TRBJ2-3,TRBD1,TRBV28,.
TGTGCCAGCAGGGCGACCGGGACAGGGAACTATGGCTACACCTTC,CASRATGTGNYGYTF,TRBJ1-2,TRBD1,TRBV2,.
TGTGCCAGTAGTACACCTGTAGGCAGATCGAACACCGGGGAGCTGTTTTTT,CASSTPVGRSNTGELFF,TRBJ2-2,.,TRBV19,.
TGCGCCAGCGGGGCACTAGCGGACCAAGAGACCCAGTACTTC,CASGALADQETQYF,TRBJ2-5,TRBD2,TRBV5-1,.
TGCGCCAGCAGCTTGGGACAGGGCTTGGGCACAGATACGCAGTATTTT,CASSLGQGLGTDTQYF,TRBJ2-3,TRBD1,TRBV5-1,.
TGTGCCAGCAGTGAACTACTACGGGGGGCTAAGGGGTCCTATGGCTACACCTTC,CASSELLRGAKGSYGYTF,TRBJ1-2,.,TRBV6-1,.
TGTGCCTGGAGTGTACCACTAGCGGGAGGTCGGGAGCAGTACTTC,CAWSVPLAGGREQYF,TRBJ2-7,TRBD2,TRBV30,.
TGTGCCAGCAGCCCGGTCGGGCGGGCTGCGGGGACAGATACGCAGTATTTT,CASSPVGRAAGTDTQYF,TRBJ2-3,.,TRBV11-2,.
TGCGCCAGCAGTGTGCGACTAGCTGAGACCCAGTACTTC,CASSVRLAETQYF,TRBJ2-5,TRBD2,TRBV5-1,once
TGTGCCTGGGGGACGGCTGAACATGGAAACACCATATATTTT,CAWGTAEHGNTIYF,TRBJ1-3,.,TRBV30,.
TGTGCCAGCAGCTACCGACAGAACACTGAAGCTTTCTTT,CASSYRQNTEAFF,TRBJ1-1,.,TRBV6-5,.
TGTGCCAGCTCACCACCGACCGGGTCCTACAATGAGCAGTTCTTC,CASSPPTGSYNEQFF,TRBJ2-1,.,TRBV18,.
TGTGCCAGCAGCCCCCACCGGAGGTACGAGCAGTACTTC,CASSPHRRYEQYF,TRBJ2-7,.,TRBV7-2,.
TGTGCCAGCAGCGTAGGGGTAGCAGGGGGAGGTGAGACCCAGTACTTC,CASSVGVAGGGETQYF,TRBJ2-5,.,TRBV9,once
TGTGCCAGCTCACCACCGACCGGGACCTCCACCGGGGAGCTGTTTTTT,CASSPPTGTSTGELFF,TRBJ2-2,.,TRBV18,.
TGCAGCGTTGCAACCCGTAGCACAGATACGCAGTATTTT,CSVATRSTDTQYF,TRBJ2-3,.,TRBV29-1,.
TGTGCCAGCAGCTCTACAGGGGGCTCCTACGAGCAGTACTTC,CASSSTGGSYEQYF,TRBJ2-7,TRBD1,TRBV7-2,.
TGCGCCAGCAGCCAAGATTTTAATCGGGACAGGGGGAGTCGGGCCAAAAACATTCAGTACTTC,CASSQDFNRDRGSRAKNIQYF,TRBJ2-4,TRBD1,TRBV4-3,.
TGTGCCAGCAGCCCGGGGCGTGAGCAGTTCTTC,CASSPGREQFF,TRBJ2-1,.,TRBV7-9,.
TGTGCCAGCTCACCATTTCCGGGGGGTGGCCGCAATGAGCAGTTCTTC,CASSPFPGGGRNEQFF,TRBJ2-1,TRBD2,TRBV18,.
TGTGCCAGCAGTTCGGACAGGGGATGGGACACTGAAGCTTTCTTT,CASSSDRGWDTEAFF,TRBJ1-1,TRBD1,TRBV27,.
TGTGCCAGCAGCTCCAGGGAAGGCAATCAGCCCCAGCATTTT,CASSSREGNQPQHF,TRBJ1-5,.,TRBV28,.
TGCAGCGTTGCAGGATTTGGCACTGAAGCTTTCTTT,CSVAGFGTEAFF,TRBJ1-1,.,TRBV29-1,.
TGTGCCAGCAGCACCGGGACAGGGGAGTTGAACACTGAAGCTTTCTTT,CASSTGTGELNTEAFF,TRBJ1-1,TRBD1,TRBV7-9,few
TGTGCCAGCAGCCAAGGGGAGCGTGAGCAGTTCTTC,CASSQGEREQFF,TRBJ2-1,.,TRBV14,.
TGTGCCAGCAGCCGGTTGGGCAGGACTAACTATGGCTACACCTTC,CASSRLGRTNYGYTF,TRBJ1-2,.,TRBV5-4,few
TGTGCCAGCAGTTTCGGGGGATTCATGAACACTGAAGCTTTCTTT,CASSFGGFMNTEAFF,TRBJ1-1,.,TRBV27,.
TGTGCCAGCTCACCATTTGGGGACTATGGCTACACCTTC,CASSPFGDYGYTF,TRBJ1-2,.,TRBV18,.
TGCGCCAGCAGCTTGGCGGTGTTCAGGGCTGCGGATGGCTACACCTTC,CASSLAVFRAADGYTF,TRBJ1-2,.,TRBV5-1,.
TGCAGTGCTAGAACAGATACGCAGTATTTT,CSARTDTQYF,TRBJ2-3,.,TRBV20-1,.
TGTGCCAGCAGCTTGGCCGCCGGGGGCGAGAGAGAAAAACTGTTTTTT,CASSLAAGGEREKLFF,TRBJ1-4,.,TRBV5-4,.
TGTGCCAGCGGACCCTGGCCGCAGTATTTT,CASGPWPQYF,TRBJ2-3,.,TRBV5-5,.
TGCGCCAGCAGTCCACCCGGGGGAGCGACCACCGGGGAGCTGTTTTTT,CASSPPGGATTGELFF,TRBJ2-2,.,TRBV4-1,.
TGTGCCAGCAGCGCTGAGGGGAACACTGAAGCTTTCTTT,CASSAEGNTEAFF,TRBJ1-1,.,TRBV6-4,.
TGTGCCAGCAGCCCGGACAGGGGCCCCAGTTGGACTGGCCTTAACGGGCCCCAGCATTTT,CASSPDRGPSWTGLNGPQHF,TRBJ1-5,TRBD1,TRBV11-3,.
TGTGCCAGCAGTCCCGCGGGGACTAGGACCTACGAGCAGTACTTC,CASSPAGTRTYEQYF,TRBJ2-7,TRBD2,TRBV28,once
TGTGCCAGCAGCGTAGGGGTGACGGAAGTCTACGAGCAGTACTTC,CASSVGVTEVYEQYF,TRBJ2-7,.,TRBV9,.
TGTGCCAGCTCACCAGTGGCAGGGCGGCAAGAGACCCAGTACTTC,CASSPVAGRQETQYF,TRBJ2-5,.,TRBV18,.
TGTGCCAGCAGCCCCATTTTAGCTGGCACAGATACGCAGTATTTT,CASSPILAGTDTQYF,TRBJ2-3,.,TRBV7-2,.
TGTGCCAGCAACATGCCCGGGGCTGAGCAGTTCTTC,CASNMPGAEQFF,TRBJ2-1,.,TRBV27,.
TGTGCCAGTTCCGACAGGGGCCAAAATGAAAAACTGTTTTTT,CASSDRGQNEKLFF,TRBJ1-4,TRBD1,TRBV2,.
TGTGCCATTGGGACGCCCTATGGCTACACCTTC,CAIGTPYGYTF,TRBJ1-2,.,TRBV28,.
TGTGCCACCAGCAGAGATAGAGCCAGGAGCAATCAGCCCCAGCATTTT,CATSRDRARSNQPQHF,TRBJ1-5,.,TRBV15,.
TGTGCCAGCAGCTTGCTGGACAGGGGCTACGAGCAGTACTTC,CASSLLDRGYEQYF,TRBJ2-7,TRBD1,TRBV5-6,.